This T cell receptor beta chain was sequenced during a study of blood T cell repertoires in COVID-19. Study-wide background: Acute and convalescent COVID-19 samples came from the United States, Italy and Spain. From T cells, B-cell-depleted T cells, or PBMCs came the material, which was cDNA or gDNA.

Per the study methods: By means of reference gene primer amplification, nucleated cell counts were estimated. The protocol was immunoSEQ multiplex PCR, while the TCRdb copy is restricted to in-frame clones and leaves out a portion. V and J calls and clone size follow that table, whereas D and trimming were derived from the DNA. The profile covers under 100,000 clones, with around 90% appearing a single time and about 3.2% taken by the ten largest. This clone was observed at least ten times. The sequence was obtained from a woman in her 70s with acute or convalescent COVID-19. Sequenced sample: peripheral blood.

In DNA, the CDR3 is TGCGCCAGCAGCCCACGGTCGACAGGGGTCAACGAGCAGTACTTC. Translating it yields CASSPRSTGVNEQYF. This chain joins TRBV5-1 and TRBJ2-7, with 8 bases lining up with TRBD1. This CDR3 spans 15 amino acids. Germline V CDR1 and CDR2: SGHRS, YFSETQ. The V segment lost 4 bases and the J segment 5 bases; nucleotides outside the gene matches: 11. The full variable domain, in which reference TRBV5-1 and TRBJ2-7 provide the parts outside the CDR3, is KAGVTQTPRYLIKTRGQQVTLSCSPISGHRSVSWYQQTPGQGLQFLFEYFSETQRNKGNFPGRFSGRQFSNSRSEMNVSTLELGDSALYLCASSPRSTGVNEQYFGPGTRLTVT.